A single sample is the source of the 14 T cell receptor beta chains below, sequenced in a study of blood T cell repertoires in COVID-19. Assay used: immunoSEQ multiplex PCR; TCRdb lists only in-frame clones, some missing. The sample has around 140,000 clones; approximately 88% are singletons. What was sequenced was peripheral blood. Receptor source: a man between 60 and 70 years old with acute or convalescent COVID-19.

The CDR3 loop is CASSLGQVETEAFF. The DNA of the CDR3 is TGCGCCAGCAGCTTGGGACAGGTGGAAACTGAAGCTTTCTTT. The chain has TRBV5-1 and TRBJ1-1; TRBD1 might be the D (6 bases). Trimming took 0 bases from V and 5 from J, leaving 11 bases between them. Germline V CDR1 and CDR2: SGHRS, YFSETQ. The CDR3 spans 14 residues.

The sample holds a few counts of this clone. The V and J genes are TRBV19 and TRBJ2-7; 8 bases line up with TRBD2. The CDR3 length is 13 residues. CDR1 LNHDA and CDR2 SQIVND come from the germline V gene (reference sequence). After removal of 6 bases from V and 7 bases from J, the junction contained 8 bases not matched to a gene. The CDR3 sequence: CASRGTRDGEQYF. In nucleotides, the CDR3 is TGTGCCAGTAGAGGGACTAGAGATGGGGAGCAGTACTTC.

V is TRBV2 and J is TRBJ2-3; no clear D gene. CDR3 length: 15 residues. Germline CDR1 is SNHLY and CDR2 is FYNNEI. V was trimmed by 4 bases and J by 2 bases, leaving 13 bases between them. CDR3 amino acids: CASSGVAAYTDTQYF. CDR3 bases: TGTGCCAGCAGTGGGGTCGCGGCTTACACAGATACGCAGTATTTT.

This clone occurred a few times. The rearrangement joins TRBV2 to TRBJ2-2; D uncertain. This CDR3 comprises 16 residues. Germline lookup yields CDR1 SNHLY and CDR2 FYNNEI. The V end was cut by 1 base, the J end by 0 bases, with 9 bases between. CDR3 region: CASSEVVTANTGELFF. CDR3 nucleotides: TGTGCCAGCAGTGAAGTAGTAACAGCGAACACCGGGGAGCTGTTTTTT.

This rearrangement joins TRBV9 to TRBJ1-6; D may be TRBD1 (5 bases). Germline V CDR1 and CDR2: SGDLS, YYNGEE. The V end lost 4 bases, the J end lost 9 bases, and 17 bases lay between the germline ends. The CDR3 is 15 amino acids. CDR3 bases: TGTGCCAGCAGCACAAGCCAGGGAATTGGTTCACCCCTCCACTTT. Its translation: CASSTSQGIGSPLHF.

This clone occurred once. The CDR3 DNA is TGTGCCAGCAGTGAGACAGGGCGGTACACTGAAGCTTTCTTT. This codes for CASSETGRYTEAFF. V and J are TRBV6-1 and TRBJ1-1; TRBD1 agrees at 7 bases. The V and J ends lost 3 bases and 3 bases, in that order; junction bases with no gene match: 4. Germline CDR1 and CDR2: MNHNS and SASEGT. There are 14 residues in the CDR3.

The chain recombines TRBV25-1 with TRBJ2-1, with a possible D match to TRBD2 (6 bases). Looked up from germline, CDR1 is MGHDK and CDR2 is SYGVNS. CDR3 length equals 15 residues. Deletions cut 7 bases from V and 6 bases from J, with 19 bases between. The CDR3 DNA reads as TGTGCCAGCACCGGAGGGACCCTGCCTGGCAATGAGCAGTTCTTC. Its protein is CASTGGTLPGNEQFF. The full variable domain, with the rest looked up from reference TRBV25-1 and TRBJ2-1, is EADIYQTPRYLVIGTGKKITLECSQTMGHDKMYWYQQDPGMELHLIHYSYGVNSTEKGDLSSESTVSRIRTEHFPLTLESARPSHTSQYLCASTGGTLPGNEQFFGPGTRLTVL.

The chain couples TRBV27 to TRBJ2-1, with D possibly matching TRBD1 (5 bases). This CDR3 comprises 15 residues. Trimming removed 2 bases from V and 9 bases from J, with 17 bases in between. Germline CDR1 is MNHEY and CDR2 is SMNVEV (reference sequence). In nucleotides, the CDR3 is TGTGCCAGCAGTTTAATGGGGCGAGGCGGCAGTGAGCAGTTCTTC. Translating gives CASSLMGRGGSEQFF.

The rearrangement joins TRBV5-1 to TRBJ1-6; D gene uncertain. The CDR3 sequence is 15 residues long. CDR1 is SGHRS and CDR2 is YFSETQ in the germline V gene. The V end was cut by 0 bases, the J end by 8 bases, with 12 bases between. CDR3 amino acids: CASSLGASFDSPLHF. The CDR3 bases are TGCGCCAGCAGCTTGGGGGCAAGTTTTGATTCACCCCTCCACTTT.

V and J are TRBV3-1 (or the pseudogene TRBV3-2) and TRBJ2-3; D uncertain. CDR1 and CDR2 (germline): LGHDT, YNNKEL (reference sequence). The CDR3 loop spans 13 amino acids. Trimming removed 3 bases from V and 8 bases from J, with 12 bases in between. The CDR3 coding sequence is TGTGCCAGCAGCCACGTAAGCACTTTTACGCAGTATTTT. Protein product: CASSHVSTFTQYF.

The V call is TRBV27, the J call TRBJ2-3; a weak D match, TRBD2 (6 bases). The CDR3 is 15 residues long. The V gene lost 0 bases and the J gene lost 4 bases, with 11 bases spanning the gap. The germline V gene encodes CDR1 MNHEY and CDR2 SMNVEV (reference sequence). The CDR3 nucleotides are TGTGCCAGCAGTTTATCTTCGGGGGTGGCAGATACGCAGTATTTT. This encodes CASSLSSGVADTQYF.

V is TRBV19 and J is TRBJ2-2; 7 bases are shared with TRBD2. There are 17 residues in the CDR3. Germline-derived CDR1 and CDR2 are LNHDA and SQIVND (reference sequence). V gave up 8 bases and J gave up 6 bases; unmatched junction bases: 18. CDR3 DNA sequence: TGTGCCAGTGGATCACCCCCCAGGATGCGGGGGTCCGGGGAGCTGTTTTTT. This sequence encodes CASGSPPRMRGSGELFF.

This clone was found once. The CDR3 loop is CASSEAASGSWGQETQYF. The DNA for the CDR3 is TGTGCCAGCAGTGAGGCGGCTAGCGGGAGTTGGGGACAAGAGACCCAGTACTTC. The V gene is TRBV6-1, the J gene TRBJ2-5; 10 nucleotides agree with TRBD2. The CDR3 totals 18 residues. V shed 3 bases, J shed 2 bases, and the junction held 12 bases outside the gene matches. The germline gives CDR1 MNHNS, CDR2 SASEGT.

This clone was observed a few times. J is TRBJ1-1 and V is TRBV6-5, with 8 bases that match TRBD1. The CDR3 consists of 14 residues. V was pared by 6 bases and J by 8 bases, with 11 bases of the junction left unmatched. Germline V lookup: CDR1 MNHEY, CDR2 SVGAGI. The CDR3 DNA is TGTGCCAGCAGGGAGCTGGACAGGGAATCCGAAGCTTTCTTT. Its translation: CASRELDRESEAFF.